Sequencing of this TCR beta chain was carried out in a study of glioma-infiltrating T cells after dendritic cell vaccination. Germline CDR1 is GTSNPN and CDR2 is SVGIG (reference sequence). The CDR3 extends over 15 amino acids. The V end lost 5 bases, the J end lost 8 bases, and 24 bases lay between the germline ends. Time point specified: after dendritic cell vaccination, including at tumor progression/relapse. Sequencing was performed with immunoSEQ multiplex PCR; in TCRdb, only in-frame clones are kept and a portion is missing. This table has under 75,000 clones, about 83% appearing once. This clone was seen more than once but under ten times.

The sequenced sample was blood, obtained after dendritic cell vaccination. This TCR came from a human donor with glioblastoma. The V call is TRBV30, the J call TRBJ1-2, with TRBD1 as a possible D gene (5 bases). This CDR3 is CAWSRGFQGLGGYTF. As DNA, the CDR3 is TGTGCCTGGTCCCGGGGGTTTCAGGGCCTAGGCGGCTACACCTTC. Together with reference TRBV30 and TRBJ1-2, the CDR3 gives the full variable domain: SQTIHQWPATLVQPVGSPLSLECTVEGTSNPNLYWYRQAAGRGLQLLFYSVGIGQISSEVPQNLSASRPQDRQFILSSKKLLLSDSGFYLCAWSRGFQGLGGYTFGSGTRLTVV.